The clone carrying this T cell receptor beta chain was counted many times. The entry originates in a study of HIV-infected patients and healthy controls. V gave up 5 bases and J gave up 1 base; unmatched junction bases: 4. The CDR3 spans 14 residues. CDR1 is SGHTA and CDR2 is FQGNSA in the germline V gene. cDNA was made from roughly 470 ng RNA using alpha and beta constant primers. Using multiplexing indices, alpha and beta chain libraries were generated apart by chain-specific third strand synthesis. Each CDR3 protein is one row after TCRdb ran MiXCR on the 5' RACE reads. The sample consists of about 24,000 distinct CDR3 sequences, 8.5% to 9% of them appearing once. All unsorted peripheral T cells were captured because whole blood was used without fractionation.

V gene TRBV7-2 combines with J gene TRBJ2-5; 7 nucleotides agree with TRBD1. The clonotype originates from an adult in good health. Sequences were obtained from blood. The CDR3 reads CASSADRVQETQYF. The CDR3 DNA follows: TGTGCCAGCAGCGCCGACAGGGTCCAAGAGACCCAGTACTTC.